This TCR beta chain appears in the sequencing data of a study of T cells in Graves' hyperthyroidism and ophthalmopathy. Study-level information: Any treatment followed the collection of peripheral blood at initial diagnosis.

This clonotype was seen a few times. Amplification of TCR beta CDR3 regions was performed using RNA transcripts as template. Initially, a first-round RT-PCR of the TCR CDR3 employed the HTBI primer set. Each CDR3 protein gets one entry after TCRdb re-called the multiplex PCR reads with MiXCR. Among approximately 380,000 distinct CDR3 sequences listed, less than 20% were seen once. Diagnosis relied on clinical symptoms, serum thyroxine and TRAb, thyroid ultrasound and orbital computed tomography. From germline, CDR1 is KGHDR and CDR2 SFDVKD. The CDR3 is 14 residues long. V lost 7 bases to trimming and J lost 3 bases, with 12 bases between them.

This clonotype originated in a man between 18 and 29 years old with Graves' ophthalmopathy. Sequencing used blood. V is TRBV24-1 and J is TRBJ1-5; D remains ambiguous. The chain's CDR3 is CATSPHSINQPQHF. The CDR3 DNA is TGTGCCACCAGCCCCCACAGTATCAATCAGCCCCAGCATTTT.